This TCR beta chain appears in the sequencing data of a study of T cell responses to AZD1222 COVID-19 vaccine. General study points: Among the donors, most were white British and more were female, and clonal diversity was possibly underestimated. A reported finding is that nearly half of spike-specific TCRs target unmutated variant regions. No repertoire was sampled before or during the peak T cell response, only after it.

Using immunoSEQ multiplex PCR, the repertoire was profiled, and TCRdb retains in-frame clones only, with some absent. The sample carries about 180,000 clones, about 88% recorded once. Germline V gene lookup returns CDR1 SGHTA and CDR2 FQGNSA. V lost 2 bases and J lost 6, with 14 bases in between. This CDR3 comprises 15 residues. Notes on this clone: The antigen remains unidentified.

The clonotype was recovered from an adult who received the AZD1222 COVID-19 vaccine. The rearrangement joins TRBV7-2 to TRBJ1-5; D possibly corresponds to TRBD1 (6 bases). Sequences were derived from peripheral blood, sampled 28 days after the second AZD1222 dose. CDR3 coding DNA: TGTGCCAGCAGCTTAACCCCACAGGGCCGTCAGCCCCAGCATTTT. Translating gives CASSLTPQGRQPQHF.